A single sample is the source of the 9 T cell receptor beta chains below, sequenced in a study of a mutant IDH1 vaccine in newly diagnosed glioma. Clones were read by immunoSEQ multiplex PCR, and TCRdb kept only the in-frame ones, dropping some. This table holds roughly 60,000 clones, around 84% found once. These receptors are not linked to any known antigen. Indicated time point: week 5, during vaccination. In the vaccine, a single dose held 300 ug of the mutant IDH1 20-mer peptide, along with topical imiquimod. The source material was PBMCs, sampled from a glioma patient whose treatment included an IDH1 peptide vaccine. The source of these receptors is a woman aged 45-59 years with glioma.

The gene calls are TRBV6-1 and TRBJ1-3; D gene uncertain. Trimming removed 6 bases from V and 4 bases from J, with 13 bases in between. Germline CDR1 MNHNS, CDR2 SASEGT. CDR3 size: 14 residues. This CDR3 is CASSLKGGGNTIYF. The CDR3, as DNA: TGTGCCAGCAGCCTCAAGGGAGGAGGAAACACCATATATTTT.

The chain recombines TRBV6-5 with TRBJ1-5; D is possibly TRBD1 (5 bases). This CDR3 has 13 residues. Germline CDR1 reads MNHEY; CDR2 reads SVGAGI. Trimming removed 6 bases from V and 6 bases from J, with 12 bases in between. The chain's CDR3 is CASSWQGGQPQHF. The CDR3 DNA is TGTGCCAGCAGCTGGCAGGGCGGTCAGCCCCAGCATTTT.

The gene calls are TRBV28 and TRBJ2-7; weak D call: TRBD1 (5 bases). Trimming pared 2 bases from V and 1 base from J, leaving 12 bases between. Germline V gene lookup returns CDR1 MDHEN and CDR2 SYDVKM. The CDR3 consists of 15 residues. CDR3 sequence reads: CASSLEQGWSYEQYF. CDR3 bases: TGTGCCAGCAGTTTAGAGCAGGGTTGGTCCTACGAGCAGTACTTC. Full variable domain (remainder filled in from reference TRBV28 and TRBJ2-7): DVKVTQSSRYLVKRTGEKVFLECVQDMDHENMFWYRQDPGLGLRLIYFSYDVKMKEKGDIPEGYSVSREKKERFSLILESASTNQTSMYLCASSLEQGWSYEQYFGPGTRLTVT.

V and J are TRBV9 and TRBJ1-1; no reliable D call. Germline V CDR1 and CDR2: SGDLS, YYNGEE. The CDR3 is 13 residues long. V dropped 4 bases and J dropped 6 bases, with 13 bases sitting between them. CDR3 in DNA: TGTGCCAGCAGCCCCCGGACGGCAGCTGAAGCTTTCTTT. This translates into CASSPRTAAEAFF.

The chain combines TRBV7-6 with TRBJ2-1; 7 positions match TRBD2. Looked up from germline, CDR1 is SGHVS and CDR2 is FNYEAQ. V shed 1 base, J shed 5 bases, and the junction held 8 bases outside the gene matches. This CDR3 is 16 amino acids long. The CDR3 sequence: CASSLVRGESNNEQFF. CDR3 coding DNA: TGTGCCAGCAGCTTAGTACGGGGGGAAAGTAACAATGAGCAGTTCTTC.

This chain links TRBV7-2 with TRBJ1-2; 7 bases align to TRBD1. The germline V gene encodes CDR1 SGHTA and CDR2 FQGNSA. CDR3 length: 13 residues. With 5 bases clipped from V and 8 bases from J, the junction kept 8 bases outside the gene matches. This CDR3 is CASSQTGDGGYTF. DNA for the CDR3: TGTGCCAGCAGCCAAACAGGGGATGGGGGCTACACCTTC. Together with reference TRBV7-2 and TRBJ1-2, the CDR3 gives the full variable domain: GAGVSQSPSNKVTEKGKDVELRCDPISGHTALYWYRQSLGQGLEFLIYFQGNSAPDKSGLPSDRFSAERTGGSVSTLTIQRTQQEDSAVYLCASSQTGDGGYTFGSGTRLTVV.

The rearrangement uses TRBV9 and TRBJ2-7; 9 nucleotides agree with TRBD1. This CDR3 spans 14 amino acids. The V gene's germline CDR1 is SGDLS and CDR2 YYNGEE. The J segment lost 3 bases and the V segment lost 4 bases, leaving 5 bases of the junction unmatched. This CDR3 reads CASSLTGGFYEQYF. Written as DNA, the CDR3 is TGTGCCAGCAGCCTTACAGGGGGCTTCTACGAGCAGTACTTC.

The rearrangement links TRBV19 to TRBJ2-3; no clear D gene. The length of the CDR3 is 16 residues. CDR1 and CDR2 (germline): LNHDA, SQIVND (reference sequence). The germline V and J ends were trimmed by 6 bases and 3 bases, with 19 bases remaining between them. CDR3 nucleotide sequence: TGTGCCAGTAGGATGTTTAAGGGTAAGACAACAGATACGCAGTATTTT. Translating it yields CASRMFKGKTTDTQYF.

The V call is TRBV5-4, the J call TRBJ1-1; a possible D gene is TRBD1 (5 bases). Trimming stripped 3 bases from V and 1 base from J, with 10 bases between. Germline V gene sequence: CDR1 SGHNT, CDR2 YYREEE (reference sequence). This CDR3 is built from 14 residues. As DNA, the CDR3 is TGTGCCAGCAGCTCCTTTAGGGGGAACACTGAAGCTTTCTTT. Protein: CASSSFRGNTEAFF.